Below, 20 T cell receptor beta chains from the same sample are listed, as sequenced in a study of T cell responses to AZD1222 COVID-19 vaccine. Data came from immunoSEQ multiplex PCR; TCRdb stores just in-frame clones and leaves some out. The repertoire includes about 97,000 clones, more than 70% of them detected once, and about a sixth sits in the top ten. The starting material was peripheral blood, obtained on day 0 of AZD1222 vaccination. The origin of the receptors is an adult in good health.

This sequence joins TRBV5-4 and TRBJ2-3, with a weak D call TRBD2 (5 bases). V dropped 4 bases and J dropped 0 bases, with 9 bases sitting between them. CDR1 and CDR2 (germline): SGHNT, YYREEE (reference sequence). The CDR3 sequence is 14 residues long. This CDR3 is CASSIRTSTDTQYF. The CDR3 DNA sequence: TGTGCCAGCAGCATCCGGACTAGCACAGATACGCAGTATTTT.

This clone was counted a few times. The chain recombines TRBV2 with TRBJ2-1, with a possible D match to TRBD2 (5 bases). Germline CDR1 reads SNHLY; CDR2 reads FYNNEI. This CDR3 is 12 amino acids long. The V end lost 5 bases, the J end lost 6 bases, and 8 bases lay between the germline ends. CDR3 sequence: CASSIGVNEQFF. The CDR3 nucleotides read TGTGCCAGCAGTATCGGGGTCAATGAGCAGTTCTTC.

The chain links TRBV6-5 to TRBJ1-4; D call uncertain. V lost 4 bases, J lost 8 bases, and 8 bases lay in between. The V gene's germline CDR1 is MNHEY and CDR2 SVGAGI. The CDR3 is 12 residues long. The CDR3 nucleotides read TGTGCCAGCAGTTTCCTGCAGGAAAAACTGTTTTTT. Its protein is CASSFLQEKLFF.

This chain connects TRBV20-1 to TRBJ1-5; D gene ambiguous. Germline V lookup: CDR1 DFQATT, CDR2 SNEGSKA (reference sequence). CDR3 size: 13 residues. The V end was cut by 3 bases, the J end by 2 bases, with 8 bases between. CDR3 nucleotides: TGCAGTGCTAGTTACGGAGGCAATCAGCCCCAGCATTTT. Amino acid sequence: CSASYGGNQPQHF.

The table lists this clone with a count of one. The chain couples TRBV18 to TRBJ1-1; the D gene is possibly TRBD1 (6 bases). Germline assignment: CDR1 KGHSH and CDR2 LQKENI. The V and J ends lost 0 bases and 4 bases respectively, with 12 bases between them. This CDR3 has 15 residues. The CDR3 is CASSPPRGRSTEAFF. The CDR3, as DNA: TGTGCCAGCTCACCACCCAGGGGAAGGAGCACTGAAGCTTTCTTT.

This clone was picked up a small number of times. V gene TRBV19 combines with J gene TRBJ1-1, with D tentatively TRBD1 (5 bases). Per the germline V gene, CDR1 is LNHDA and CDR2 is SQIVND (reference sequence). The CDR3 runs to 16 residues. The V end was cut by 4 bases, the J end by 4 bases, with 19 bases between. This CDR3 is CASSTGWDVTGTEAFF. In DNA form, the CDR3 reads TGTGCCAGTAGTACAGGGTGGGACGTTACGGGCACTGAAGCTTTCTTT.

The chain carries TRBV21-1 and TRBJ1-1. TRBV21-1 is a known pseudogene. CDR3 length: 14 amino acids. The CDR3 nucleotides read TGTGCCAGCAGCAAAGGGGGACGGGTTCGCGAAGCTTTCTTT. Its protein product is CASSKGGRVREAFF.

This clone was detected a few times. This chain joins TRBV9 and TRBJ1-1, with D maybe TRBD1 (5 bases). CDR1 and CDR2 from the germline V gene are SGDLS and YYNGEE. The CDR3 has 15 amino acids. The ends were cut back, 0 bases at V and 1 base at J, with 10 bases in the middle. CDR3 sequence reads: CASSVVDSSNTEAFF. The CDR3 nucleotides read TGTGCCAGCAGCGTAGTTGACAGCTCGAACACTGAAGCTTTCTTT.

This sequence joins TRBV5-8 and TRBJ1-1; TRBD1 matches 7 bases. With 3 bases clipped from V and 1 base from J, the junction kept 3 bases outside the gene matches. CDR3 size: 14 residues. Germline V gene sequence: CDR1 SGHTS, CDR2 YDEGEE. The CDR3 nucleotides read TGTGCCAGCAGCTCGGGGACAGCGAACACTGAAGCTTTCTTT. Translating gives CASSSGTANTEAFF. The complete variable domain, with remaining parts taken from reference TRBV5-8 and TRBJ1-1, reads EAGVTQSPTHLIKTRGQQATLRCSPISGHTSVYWYQQALGLGLQFLLWYDEGEERNRGNFPPRFSGRQFPNYSSELNVNALELEDSALYLCASSSGTANTEAFFGQGTRLTVV.

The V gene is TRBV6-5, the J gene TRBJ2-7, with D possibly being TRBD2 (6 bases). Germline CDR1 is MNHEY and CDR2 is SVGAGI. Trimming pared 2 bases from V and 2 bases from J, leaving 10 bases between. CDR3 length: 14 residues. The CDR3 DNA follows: TGTGCCAGCAGTTACCGGGACTTTGCCTACGAGCAGTACTTC. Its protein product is CASSYRDFAYEQYF.

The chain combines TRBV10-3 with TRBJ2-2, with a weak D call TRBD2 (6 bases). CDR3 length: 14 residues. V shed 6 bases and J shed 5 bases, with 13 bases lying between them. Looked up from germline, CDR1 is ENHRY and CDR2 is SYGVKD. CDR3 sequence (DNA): TGTGCCATCAGCTATCAGGGAGGTACCGGGGAGCTGTTTTTT. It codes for CAISYQGGTGELFF.

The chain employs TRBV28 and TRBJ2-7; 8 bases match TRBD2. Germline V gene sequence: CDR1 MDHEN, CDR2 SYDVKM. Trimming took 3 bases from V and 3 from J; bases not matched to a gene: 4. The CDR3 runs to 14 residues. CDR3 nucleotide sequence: TGTGCCAGCAGTTTCTCAAGCGGGAGCTACGAGCAGTACTTC. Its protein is CASSFSSGSYEQYF.

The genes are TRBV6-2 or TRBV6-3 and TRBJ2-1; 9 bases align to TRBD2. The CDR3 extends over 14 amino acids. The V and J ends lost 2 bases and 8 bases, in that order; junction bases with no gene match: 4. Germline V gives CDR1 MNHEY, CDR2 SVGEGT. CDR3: CASSYGSGGHEQFF. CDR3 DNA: TGTGCCAGCAGTTACGGTAGCGGGGGCCATGAGCAGTTCTTC.

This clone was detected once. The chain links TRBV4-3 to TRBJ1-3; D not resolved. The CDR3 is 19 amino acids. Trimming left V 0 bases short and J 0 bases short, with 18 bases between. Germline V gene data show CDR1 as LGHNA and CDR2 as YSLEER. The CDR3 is CASSQDLPAAASSGNTIYF. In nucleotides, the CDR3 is TGCGCCAGCAGCCAAGATTTACCGGCAGCCGCCTCCTCTGGAAACACCATATATTTT.

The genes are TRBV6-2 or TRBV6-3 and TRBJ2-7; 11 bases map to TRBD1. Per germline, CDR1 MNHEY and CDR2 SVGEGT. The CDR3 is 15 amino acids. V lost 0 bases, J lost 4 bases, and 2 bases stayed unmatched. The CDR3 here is CASSYSDRGLYEQYF. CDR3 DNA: TGTGCCAGCAGTTACTCGGACAGGGGGCTTTACGAGCAGTACTTC.

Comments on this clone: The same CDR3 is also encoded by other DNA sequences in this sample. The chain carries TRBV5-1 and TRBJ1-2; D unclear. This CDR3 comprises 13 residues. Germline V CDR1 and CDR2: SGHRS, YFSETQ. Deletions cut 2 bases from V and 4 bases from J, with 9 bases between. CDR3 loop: CASSFTGSYGYTF. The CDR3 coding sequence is TGCGCCAGCAGCTTCACGGGCAGCTATGGCTACACCTTC.

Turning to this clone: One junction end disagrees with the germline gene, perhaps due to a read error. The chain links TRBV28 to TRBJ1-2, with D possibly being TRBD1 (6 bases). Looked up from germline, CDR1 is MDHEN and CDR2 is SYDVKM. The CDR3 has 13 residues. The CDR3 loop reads CANSLGTTYGYTF. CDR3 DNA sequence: TGTGCCAACAGTTTAGGGACAACCTATGGCTACACCTTC.

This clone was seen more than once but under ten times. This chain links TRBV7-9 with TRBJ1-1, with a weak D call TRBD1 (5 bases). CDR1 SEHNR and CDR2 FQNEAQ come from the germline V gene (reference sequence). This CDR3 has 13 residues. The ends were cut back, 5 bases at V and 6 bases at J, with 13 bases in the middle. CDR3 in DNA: TGTGCCAGCAGCCTACCCGACAGCGCTGAAGCTTTCTTT. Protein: CASSLPDSAEAFF.

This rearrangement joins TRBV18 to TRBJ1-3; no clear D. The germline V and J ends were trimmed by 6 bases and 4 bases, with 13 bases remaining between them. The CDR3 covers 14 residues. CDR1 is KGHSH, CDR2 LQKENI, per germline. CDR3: CASSPGQAGNTIYF. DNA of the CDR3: TGTGCCAGCTCTCCCGGCCAGGCGGGAAACACCATATATTTT.

The CDR3 region is CAMKDGMGEKLFF. CDR3 in DNA: TGTGCCATGAAGGACGGAATGGGGGAAAAACTGTTTTTT. The chain carries TRBV10-3 and TRBJ1-4; D is ambiguous. V shed 9 bases and J shed 8 bases, with 16 bases lying between them. Germline CDR1 is ENHRY and CDR2 is SYGVKD. The CDR3 runs 13 residues.